The sequence of this TCR beta chain was determined in a study of blood T cell repertoires in COVID-19 (dated by TCRdb to about 2020). Background for the entire study: Samples from collaborators originated in the United States, Italy and Spain and spanned both the acute and convalescent phases of COVID-19. The material from the prospective study consisted of cDNA or gDNA derived from T cells, B-cell-depleted T cells, or PBMCs. Deeply sampled blood TCRbeta repertoires from subjects exposed to, actively infected with, or recovered from COVID-19 were included in the dataset. The repertoires were made available in a free public database intended to serve as a resource for research on the immune response to SARS-CoV-2. Samples came from the ongoing ImmuneRACE study (first 160 participants) plus 1,254 subjects from 6 global collaborators. The sample metadata nearly always contained a de-identified subject ID, COVID-19 status, age in years and sex. Where available, HLA class I and class II types were obtained from metadata supplied by the sample provider rather than from assay-based typing.

Collaborating institutions collected whole blood in K2EDTA tubes following their own protocols. For TCRbeta analysis, collaborators shipped samples in one of three forms: frozen whole blood, isolated PBMCs, or DNA extracted from either of those sample types. Results the study describes overall, beyond this receptor: The quantity of clinical and demographic metadata differed by source and by participant and was supplied without curation.

TCRbeta CDR3 regions were amplified from genomic DNA by means of the immunoSEQ Assay, a bias-controlled multiplex PCR. The study's processing was this. Nucleated cell counts per sample were estimated from amplification of reference gene primers within the assay. To quantify the absolute abundance of each unique TCRbeta CDR3 rearrangement, sequence reads were collapsed and filtered. For each sample, productive Simpson clonality was calculated as the square root of Simpson's diversity index over productive rearrangements. TCRdb took this table from immuneACCESS and kept in-frame rearrangements with V and J called. Such tables lack part of the clones; where checked against another copy, unresolved V genes explain under half of the gap, and the rest is unexplained. The V and J calls and clone size are taken from that table; D and trimming were inferred from the DNA. The sample yields tens of thousands of clones; 85% to 90% were counted once. Just over 2.5% of the sample is in the top ten clones.

Comments on this clone: There is no known antigen for this receptor. Base qualities are missing; no much larger clone stands one base away.

The CDR3 runs 16 residues from the cysteine to the phenylalanine. Kept here is only the CDR3 DNA, which spans 48 bases and is read in frame from base 1. CDR1 and CDR2 are read off the germline V gene as SGHRS and YFSETQ. Germline trimming amounts to 0 bases on V and 1 base on J, with 4 as the count of junction bases outside the gene matches. This sequence was found in a human donor in a cohort sampled during active COVID-19. Sequences were obtained from peripheral blood. The V gene is TRBV5-1 and the J gene is TRBJ2-1, with 7 bases aligning to TRBD2. The CDR3 region reads CASSLGLAGSYNEQFF. The bases read TGCGCCAGCAGCTTGGGATTAGCGGGTTCCTACAATGAGCAGTTCTTC.